This record covers a single T cell receptor beta chain. The antigen is not known. Reverse transcription of about 0.5 to 1 ug RNA was carried out with random hexamers. The authors amplified TCR beta CDR3 across 54 Vbeta and 13 Jbeta using immunoSEQ multiplex PCR. One entry per CDR3 protein results from TCRdb running MiXCR on the immunoSEQ multiplex PCR reads. The sample lists fewer than 85,000 distinct CDR3 sequences, roughly 94% occurring once. This entry comes from a study of CD8 T cells in Susac syndrome. The overall study: Susac syndrome patients were untreated, on corticosteroids with some adding intravenous immunoglobulin, or on intravenous immunoglobulin only. Findings and limits, study-wide: More than 15 Susac-specific public clones were found in total CD8+ repertoires and 5 or 6 in CD8+ TEMRA repertoires.

Peripheral blood CD8+ and CD4+ T cells were profiled by TCR beta sequencing. Sequenced sample: CD8+ T cells from PBMCs. The TCR was taken from a human donor with Susac syndrome.

CDR3 residues: CASSMGQDYEQYF. The CDR3 DNA follows: TGCGCCAGCAGCATGGGACAGGACTACGAGCAGTACTTC. V gene TRBV5-1 combines with J gene TRBJ2-7, with 8 bases aligning to TRBD1. Germline V gives CDR1 SGHRS, CDR2 YFSETQ. This CDR3 has 13 amino acids. The trim removed 4 bases at V and 3 bases at J, leaving 3 bases unmatched.